These 4 T cell receptor beta chains were sequenced from one sample in a study of T cell changes during pregnancy in multiple sclerosis. Clones were sequenced by immunoSEQ multiplex PCR, and TCRdb holds only the in-frame ones, with some missing. The table shows some 75,000 clones, with roughly 95% occurring only once. Source: peripheral blood, taken in the second trimester of pregnancy. The receptors were gathered from a female donor with multiple sclerosis, enrolled in a pregnancy study.

The gene calls are TRBV2 and TRBJ1-1, with 7 nucleotides matching TRBD1. Trimming cost V 0 bases and J 8 bases; bases outside gene matches: 6. This CDR3 spans 14 amino acids. Germline V gene data show CDR1 as SNHLY and CDR2 as FYNNEI. The CDR3 DNA reads as TGTGCCAGCAGTGAAGCTCTGATACAGGGGGAAGCTTTCTTT. Its translation: CASSEALIQGEAFF.

The chain uses TRBV5-1 and TRBJ2-7, with D possibly TRBD1 on 5 matching bases. CDR3 length: 14 amino acids. V lost 0 bases and J lost 5, with 12 bases in between. CDR1 and CDR2 from the germline V gene are SGHRS and YFSETQ. The CDR3 coding sequence is TGCGCCAGCAGCTTGGACAGGCCAAAAGACGAGCAGTACTTC. This codes for CASSLDRPKDEQYF.

The V gene is TRBV5-1, the J gene TRBJ2-2; tentative D call: TRBD2 (5 bases). In germline, CDR1 is SGHRS, CDR2 YFSETQ. V was trimmed by 0 bases and J by 6 bases, leaving 12 bases between them. This CDR3 comprises 15 residues. The CDR3: CASSLDAMEAGELFF. The CDR3 nucleotides are TGCGCCAGCAGCTTGGACGCCATGGAGGCCGGGGAGCTGTTTTTT.

This sequence joins TRBV27 and TRBJ2-1; D is possibly TRBD1 (5 bases). The CDR3 loop spans 15 amino acids. Germline CDR1 and CDR2: MNHEY and SMNVEV (reference sequence). The ends were cut back, 2 bases at V and 0 bases at J, with 8 bases in the middle. The chain's CDR3 is CASSLTGSSYNEQFF. The CDR3 DNA follows: TGTGCCAGCAGTTTAACAGGAAGCTCCTACAATGAGCAGTTCTTC.